This T cell receptor beta chain emerged from a study of PD-1 blockade in mismatch repair-deficient tumors. Study background: Enrolled about 2012-2016, patients had progressing, pretreated mismatch repair-deficient cancers of 12 types. General observations from the study: Tumor-resident clones, often undetectable pretreatment in blood, expanded then contracted after pembrolizumab.

The method was immunoSEQ multiplex PCR; TCRdb's version includes in-frame clones alone and lacks a portion of them. Seen here are about 110,000 clones, 65% to 80% observed once, and the top ten hold roughly 4.5%. This clone was seen just once. No antigen is known for it. The CDR3 is 15 amino acids. Trimming took 5 bases from V and 1 from J, leaving 14 bases between them. The germline V gene has CDR1 SEHNR and CDR2 FQNEAQ (reference sequence). PCR or immunohistochemistry showed mismatch repair deficiency in every enrolled patient. The TCR-sequenced patients were three responders to pembrolizumab. The chain recombines TRBV7-9 with TRBJ1-1, with D hard to call. The receptor comes from an adult with mismatch repair-deficient cancer. This specimen consisted of peripheral blood, obtained about 60 weeks after starting pembrolizumab. CDR3 residues: CASSPRPGKNTEAFF. The CDR3, as DNA: TGTGCCAGCAGCCCCCGGCCAGGAAAGAACACTGAAGCTTTCTTT.